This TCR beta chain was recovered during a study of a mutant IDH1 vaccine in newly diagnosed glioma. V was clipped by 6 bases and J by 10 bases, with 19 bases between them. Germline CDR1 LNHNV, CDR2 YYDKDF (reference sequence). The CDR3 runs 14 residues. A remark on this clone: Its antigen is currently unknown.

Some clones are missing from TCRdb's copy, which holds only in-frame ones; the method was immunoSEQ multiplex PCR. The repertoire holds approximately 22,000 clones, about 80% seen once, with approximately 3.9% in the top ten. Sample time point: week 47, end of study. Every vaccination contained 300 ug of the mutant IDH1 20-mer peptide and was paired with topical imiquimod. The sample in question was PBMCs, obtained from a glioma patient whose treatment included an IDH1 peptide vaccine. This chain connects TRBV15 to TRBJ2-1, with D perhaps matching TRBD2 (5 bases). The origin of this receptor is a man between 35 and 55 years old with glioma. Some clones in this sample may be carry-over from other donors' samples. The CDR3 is CATSPRRGPGEQFF. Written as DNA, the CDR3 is TGTGCCACCAGTCCCCGCCGAGGCCCGGGGGAGCAGTTCTTC.